What follows are 9 T cell receptor beta chains derived from one specimen sequenced in a study of blood T cell repertoires in COVID-19. Produced via immunoSEQ multiplex PCR; TCRdb's table is partial and in-frame only. Among 270,000 or so clones, roughly 86% were seen once, and the ten largest hold around 10%. Source material: peripheral blood. The source is a young woman with COVID-19, enrolled during active disease.

The chain's CDR3 is CASRKTSVNMETQYF. The CDR3 bases are TGTGCCAGTAGGAAGACTAGCGTCAACATGGAGACCCAGTACTTC. The chain uses TRBV19 and TRBJ2-5; 8 nucleotides line up with TRBD2. The CDR3 contains 15 residues. V lost 6 bases and J lost 5; bases outside the gene matches: 11. Germline lookup yields CDR1 LNHDA and CDR2 SQIVND (reference sequence).

The genes are TRBV29-1 and TRBJ2-3; D possibly corresponds to TRBD2 (5 bases). CDR3 length equals 16 residues. Deletions cut 2 bases from V and 0 bases from J, with 15 bases between. Germline V gene lookup returns CDR1 SQVTM and CDR2 ANQGSEA. CDR3 residues: CSVEMWRRTSTDTQYF. The CDR3 DNA reads TGCAGCGTTGAAATGTGGAGGAGAACTAGCACAGATACGCAGTATTTT.

This chain joins TRBV28 and TRBJ2-7; D is uncertain. V lost 3 bases, J lost 6 bases, and 9 bases lay in between. The CDR3 contains 12 residues. CDR1 is MDHEN and CDR2 is SYDVKM in the germline V gene. Here the CDR3 reads CASSFRGLEQYF. The DNA for the CDR3 is TGTGCCAGCAGTTTTAGAGGCCTCGAGCAGTACTTC.

This clone was observed once. V usage is TRBV5-1 and J usage is TRBJ1-1; D is perhaps TRBD1 (5 bases). This CDR3 is 15 amino acids long. Germline-derived CDR1 and CDR2 are SGHRS and YFSETQ. V shed 4 bases and J shed 2 bases, with 15 bases lying between them. Here the CDR3 DNA reads TGCGCCAGCAGCCCAGGGCGGGGGATAAACACTGAAGCTTTCTTT. Its protein is CASSPGRGINTEAFF.

The chain couples TRBV9 to TRBJ1-2; tentatively, D is TRBD1 (5 bases). Germline-derived CDR1 and CDR2 are SGDLS and YYNGEE. This CDR3 comprises 14 residues. The V and J ends lost 0 bases and 3 bases respectively, with 9 bases between them. This CDR3 is CASSVGGVDYGYTF. The DNA for the CDR3 is TGTGCCAGCAGCGTAGGGGGGGTGGACTATGGCTACACCTTC.

The CDR3 bases are TGTGCCAGCGGCGACAGTCATACCTACAATGAGCAGTTCTTC. Translation: CASGDSHTYNEQFF. The rearrangement joins TRBV11-3 to TRBJ2-1; TRBD1 might be the D (5 bases). The germline V gene encodes CDR1 SGHNT and CDR2 YENEEA. Trimming took 8 bases from V and 2 from J, leaving 13 bases between them. The CDR3 is 14 residues long.

The chain couples TRBV13 to TRBJ1-2, with D uncertain. The V gene's germline CDR1 is PRHDT and CDR2 FYEKMQ (reference sequence). The CDR3 contains 13 residues. The V end was cut by 4 bases, the J end by 6 bases, with 12 bases between. CDR3 residues: CASSWSASDGYTF. DNA of the CDR3: TGTGCCAGCAGCTGGAGCGCGTCCGATGGCTACACCTTC. Using reference TRBV13 and TRBJ1-2 for the parts outside the CDR3, the full variable domain is AAGVIQSPRHLIKEKRETATLKCYPIPRHDTVYWYQQGPGQDPQFLISFYEKMQSDKGSIPDRFSAQQFSDYHSELNMSSLELGDSALYFCASSWSASDGYTFGSGTRLTVV.

J is TRBJ1-2 and V is TRBV5-6, with 8 bases identical to TRBD1. V dropped 0 bases and J dropped 5; count of bases not matched to a gene: 6. CDR3 size: 15 residues. Per the germline V gene, CDR1 is SGHDT and CDR2 is YYEEEE. CDR3 bases: TGTGCCAGCAGCTTGGGGACAGGGAATAGGTATGGCTACACCTTC. Translation: CASSLGTGNRYGYTF.

V and J are TRBV28 and TRBJ2-3; the D gene is possibly TRBD2 (5 bases). Germline V gives CDR1 MDHEN, CDR2 SYDVKM. The ends were cut back, 7 bases at V and 7 bases at J, with 9 bases in the middle. This CDR3 comprises 11 residues. CDR3 coding DNA: TGTGCCAGCAATCGGGAACATACGCAGTATTTT. Translation: CASNREHTQYF.